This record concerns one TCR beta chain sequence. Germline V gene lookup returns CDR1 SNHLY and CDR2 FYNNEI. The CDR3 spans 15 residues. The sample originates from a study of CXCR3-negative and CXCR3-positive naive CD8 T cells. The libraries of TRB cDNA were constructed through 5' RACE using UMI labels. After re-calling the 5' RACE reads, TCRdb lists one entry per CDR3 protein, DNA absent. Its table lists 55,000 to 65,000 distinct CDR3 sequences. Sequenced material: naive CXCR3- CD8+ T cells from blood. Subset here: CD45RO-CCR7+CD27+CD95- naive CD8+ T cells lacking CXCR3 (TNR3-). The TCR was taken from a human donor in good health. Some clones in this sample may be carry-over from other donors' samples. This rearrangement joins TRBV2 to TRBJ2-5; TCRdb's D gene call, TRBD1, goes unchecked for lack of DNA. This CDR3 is CASSTGASLQETQYF.